Below, one T cell receptor (beta chain) is given with its context. This specimen belongs to a study of PD-1 blockade in classical Hodgkin lymphoma. In every patient, relapse followed autologous stem cell transplantation, while exposure to brentuximab vedotin differed. Best outcomes ranged across complete response, partial response and progressive disease. The data were produced by immunoSEQ multiplex PCR, yet TCRdb's version contains in-frame clones alone and is incomplete. The sample includes 45,000 to 55,000 clones, 81% of them seen just once. The germline V gene has CDR1 SGHTA and CDR2 FQGNSA. This CDR3 region has 14 residues. Trimming shortened V by 5 bases and J by 5 bases, and 15 bases separated the two germline ends.

The source was peripheral blood mononuclear cells (PBMCs), collected at baseline. The gene calls are TRBV7-2 and TRBJ1-1; no clear D. The sequence was obtained from a human donor with classical Hodgkin lymphoma. In DNA, the CDR3 is TGTGCCAGCAGCCCCCGTGGGCCGGGGACTGAAGCTTTCTTT. This sequence encodes CASSPRGPGTEAFF.